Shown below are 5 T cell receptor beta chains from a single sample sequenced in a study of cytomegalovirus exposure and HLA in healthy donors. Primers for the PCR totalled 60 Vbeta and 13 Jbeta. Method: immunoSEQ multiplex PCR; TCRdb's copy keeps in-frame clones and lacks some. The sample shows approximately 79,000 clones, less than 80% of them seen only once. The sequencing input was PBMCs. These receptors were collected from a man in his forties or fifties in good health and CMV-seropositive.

The CDR3, as DNA: TGTGCCGGAACGACGGGAGATACGCAGTATTTT. Protein sequence: CAGTTGDTQYF. This chain joins TRBV2 and TRBJ2-3; no firm D call. CDR1 and CDR2 (germline): SNHLY, FYNNEI. There are 11 residues in the CDR3. The V and J ends lost 11 bases and 5 bases respectively, with 11 bases between them.

In DNA, the CDR3 is TGCGCCAGCAGCCAAGGTAGCCAGGGGGCCGGAGATACGCAGTATTTT. Amino acid sequence: CASSQGSQGAGDTQYF. The V call is TRBV4-3, the J call TRBJ2-3; 8 bases line up with TRBD1. J gave up 5 bases and V 1 base, and 8 bases lay outside the gene matches. This CDR3 region has 16 residues. Germline CDR1 is LGHNA and CDR2 is YSLEER.

In DNA form, the CDR3 reads TGTGCCAGCAGCCGGGGGGGGATACCAGATACGCAGTATTTT. Translated: CASSRGGIPDTQYF. The rearrangement uses TRBV11-2 and TRBJ2-3; 8 nucleotides agree with TRBD2. The V gene's germline CDR1 is SGHAT and CDR2 FQNNGV. This CDR3 comprises 14 residues. Germline trimming cut 5 bases from V and 4 bases from J; bases unmatched to any gene: 5.

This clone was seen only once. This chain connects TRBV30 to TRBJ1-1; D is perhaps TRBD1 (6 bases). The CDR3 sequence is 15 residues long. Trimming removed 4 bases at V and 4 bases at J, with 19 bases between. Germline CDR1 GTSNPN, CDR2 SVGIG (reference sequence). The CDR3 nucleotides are TGTGCCTGGACTGCCCGACAGGCGGCTAGCACTGAAGCTTTCTTT. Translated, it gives CAWTARQAASTEAFF. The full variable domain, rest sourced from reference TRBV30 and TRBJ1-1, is SQTIHQWPATLVQPVGSPLSLECTVEGTSNPNLYWYRQAAGRGLQLLFYSVGIGQISSEVPQNLSASRPQDRQFILSSKKLLLSDSGFYLCAWTARQAASTEAFFGQGTRLTVV.

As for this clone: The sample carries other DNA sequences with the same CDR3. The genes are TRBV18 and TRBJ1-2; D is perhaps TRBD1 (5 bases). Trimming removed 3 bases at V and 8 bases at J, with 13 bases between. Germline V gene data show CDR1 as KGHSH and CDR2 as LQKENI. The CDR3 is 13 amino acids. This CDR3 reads CASSPGQGGGYTF. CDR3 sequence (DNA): TGTGCCAGCTCACCGGGGCAGGGTGGAGGCTACACCTTC.